The entry below gives a single T cell receptor beta chain sequence along with its context. Cohort 3 recovered donors had two negative PCRs, clearance, or symptom resolution. The data were taken from a study of blood T cell repertoires in COVID-19. Between the trimmed V and J ends, which lost 4 bases and 4 bases, there was a span of 16 bases. The V gene's germline CDR1 is MGHDK and CDR2 SYGVNS. The CDR3 totals 15 residues. Data came from immunoSEQ multiplex PCR; TCRdb stores just in-frame clones and leaves some out. The table shows approximately 300,000 clones, with 87% occurring only once. The J gene is TRBJ1-1, the V gene TRBV25-1; D may be TRBD1 (6 bases). This clonotype was obtained from a woman under 40 who had recovered from COVID-19. Sequenced input: PBMCs or T cells enriched from blood (not recorded which). For the CDR3, the DNA is TGTGCCAGCAGTGCCCCTGGGAGAGGGGGCACTGAAGCTTTCTTT. It codes for CASSAPGRGGTEAFF.